The 8 T cell receptor beta chains below were found in one sample sequenced in a study of T cells in Graves' hyperthyroidism and ophthalmopathy. It was RNA transcripts that yielded the amplified TCR beta CDR3 regions. HTBI primers were the set used in a first-round RT-PCR of the TCR CDR3. TCRdb called the multiplex PCR reads again in MiXCR, with one record for every CDR3 protein. The data contain 300,000 or so distinct CDR3 sequences, around 20% of them singletons. Sequenced material: blood. These receptors came from a woman aged 50 to 65 with Graves' hyperthyroidism.

The sample holds many counts of this clonotype. V is TRBV12-3 or TRBV12-4 and J is TRBJ2-1; 8 bases line up with TRBD2. J was trimmed by 10 bases and V by 3 bases; bases with no gene match: 11. This CDR3 contains 15 residues. The CDR3 sequence is CASSFLMGIAGEQFF. DNA of the CDR3: TGTGCCAGCAGTTTCTTGATGGGAATAGCGGGGGAGCAGTTCTTC.

The chain links TRBV7-8 to TRBJ2-1; D not resolved. Germline lookup yields CDR1 SGHVS and CDR2 FQNEAQ. V was clipped by 2 bases and J by 8 bases, with 13 bases between them. The CDR3 is made up of 14 amino acids. The CDR3 nucleotides are TGTGCCAGCAGCTTAACATACCAGAGCGATGAGCAGTTCTTC. This sequence encodes CASSLTYQSDEQFF.

Many counts were recorded for this clonotype. The V call is TRBV11-3, the J call TRBJ1-2; D uncertain. The germline V gene encodes CDR1 SGHNT and CDR2 YENEEA. This CDR3 is built from 14 residues. Trimming cost V 4 bases and J 4 bases, with 13 bases left between them. CDR3 sequence: CASSSPGESYGYTF. DNA for the CDR3: TGTGCCAGCAGCTCGCCCGGGGAGAGCTATGGCTACACCTTC.

This clonotype showed up many times. The chain is built from TRBV2 and TRBJ1-4; D gene ambiguous. CDR3 size: 15 residues. V gave up 5 bases and J gave up 7 bases, with 17 bases separating them. Germline values: CDR1 SNHLY, CDR2 FYNNEI. Written as DNA, the CDR3 is TGTGCCAGCAGTATCAATCGGGTGGTGTCTGAAAAACTGTTTTTT. It is translated as CASSINRVVSEKLFF. Full variable domain (missing parts from reference TRBV2 and TRBJ1-4): EPEVTQTPSHQVTQMGQEVILRCVPISNHLYFYWYRQILGQKVEFLVSFYNNEISEKSEIFDDQFSVERPDGSNFTLKIRSTKLEDSAMYFCASSINRVVSEKLFFGSGTQLSVL.

This clonotype came up many times. The chain employs TRBV30 and TRBJ1-4, with D possibly being TRBD1 (5 bases). Trimming took 0 bases from V and 6 from J, leaving 14 bases between them. CDR1 GTSNPN and CDR2 SVGIG come from the germline V gene (reference sequence). This CDR3 comprises 15 residues. The CDR3 nucleotides read TGTGCCTGGAGTGTACGAGGGAGGGACGATGAAAAACTGTTTTTT. Translated: CAWSVRGRDDEKLFF.

The gene calls are TRBV19 and TRBJ1-4; a possible D gene is TRBD1 (6 bases). Germline V gene lookup returns CDR1 LNHDA and CDR2 SQIVND (reference sequence). There are 15 residues in the CDR3. The V and J ends lost 3 bases and 8 bases respectively, with 16 bases between them. The CDR3 spells CASSIGTRIEEKLFF. In DNA, the CDR3 is TGTGCCAGTAGTATCGGGACAAGGATAGAGGAAAAACTGTTTTTT.

The chain links TRBV12-5 to TRBJ2-1, with D unclear. The germline V and J ends were trimmed by 0 bases and 8 bases, with 11 bases remaining between them. The CDR3 length is 14 residues. CDR1 LGHNT and CDR2 FRNRAP come from the germline V gene. The chain's CDR3 is CASGLVPGPHEQFF. Here the CDR3 DNA reads TGTGCTAGTGGTTTGGTCCCTGGTCCCCATGAGCAGTTCTTC.

Regarding this clonotype: Possible read error: a much larger clone is one base away. The chain is built from TRBV20-1 and TRBJ1-1; perhaps TRBD1 as D (6 bases). Trimming pared 6 bases from V and 4 bases from J, leaving 18 bases between. From germline, CDR1 is DFQATT and CDR2 SNEGSKA (reference sequence). The CDR3 is made up of 14 amino acids. The CDR3 coding sequence is TGCAGTGCACATAAACAGGGATCGAGCACTGAAGCTTTCTTT. Protein: CSAHKQGSSTEAFF.